The rows below give T cell receptor beta chains drawn from one sample of a study of cytomegalovirus exposure and HLA in healthy donors. Method: immunoSEQ multiplex PCR; TCRdb's copy keeps in-frame clones and lacks some. Here the sample spans around 100,000 clones, almost 80% being singletons. Material: PBMCs. The source is a man aged 50-60 years in good health and CMV-seropositive. CDR3s include the opening cysteine and the closing phenylalanine or tryptophan. The D gene is left open where the match is weak. Size tells how often a clone was seen (once, few, many) or the class of an expanded clone, and some rows leave it out.

CDR3aa,CDR3nt,abundance,d_gene,j_gene,v_gene
CASSLGGGGYGYTF,TGTGCCAGCAGCCTCGGCGGGGGTGGGTATGGCTACACCTTC,-,-,TRBJ1-2,TRBV5-4
CASSEAVRGHATNEKLFF,TGTGCCAGCAGTGAAGCGGTCAGGGGCCATGCAACTAATGAAAAACTGTTTTTT,once,-,TRBJ1-4,TRBV6-1
CASSPGRRGPSRDTQYF,TGCGCCAGCAGCCCCGGGAGAAGGGGCCCTTCAAGAGATACGCAGTATTTT,-,-,TRBJ2-3,TRBV5-1
CSVDSVVGGEQFF,TGCAGCGTTGATTCGGTCGTCGGGGGGGAGCAGTTCTTC,-,TRBD2,TRBJ2-1,TRBV29-1
CASSVVSTGTGELFF,TGTGCCAGCAGCGTAGTTAGCACGGGCACCGGGGAGCTGTTTTTT,few,-,TRBJ2-2,TRBV9
CASSPDTVQETQYF,TGCGCCAGCAGCCCGGACACAGTCCAAGAGACCCAGTACTTC,-,-,TRBJ2-5,TRBV5-1
CSSSLGQGNFGHLADEQFF,TGTTCCAGCAGCCTGGGACAGGGAAACTTTGGACATCTCGCGGATGAGCAGTTCTTC,once,TRBD1,TRBJ2-1,TRBV7-9
CASSLGTGTNEKLFF,TGTGCCAGCAGTTTAGGGACAGGGACTAATGAAAAACTGTTTTTT,-,TRBD1,TRBJ1-4,TRBV28
CASSWRTNTGELFF,TGTGCCAGCAGCTGGCGGACGAACACCGGGGAGCTGTTTTTT,few,-,TRBJ2-2,TRBV7-9
CASSLDYGTYEQYF,TGTGCCAGCAGCTTAGATTACGGGACCTACGAGCAGTACTTC,-,-,TRBJ2-7,TRBV7-9
CASSSPPGTGNSYEQYF,TGTGCCAGCAGTTCACCCCCCGGGACAGGGAACTCCTACGAGCAGTACTTC,-,TRBD1,TRBJ2-7,TRBV28
CASSEYRDNTYEQYF,TGTGCCAGCAGTGAATACCGGGACAATACCTACGAGCAGTACTTC,-,-,TRBJ2-7,TRBV25-1
CASSPGTTNEKLFF,TGCGCCAGCAGCCCCGGGACTACTAATGAAAAACTGTTTTTT,-,-,TRBJ1-4,TRBV5-1
CATLTGTSLETQYF,TGTGCCACCTTAACCGGGACTAGTTTGGAGACCCAGTACTTC,-,TRBD2,TRBJ2-5,TRBV6-1
CAWSIVGGPGEQYF,TGTGCCTGGAGTATTGTGGGAGGGCCTGGGGAGCAGTACTTC,-,TRBD2,TRBJ2-7,TRBV30
CASSLPASGSPGELFF,TGCGCCAGCAGCTTGCCGGCTAGCGGGAGCCCCGGGGAGCTGTTTTTT,-,TRBD2,TRBJ2-2,TRBV5-1
CASSQETAASYEQYF,TGTGCCAGCAGCCAAGAAACAGCCGCGTCCTACGAGCAGTACTTC,-,-,TRBJ2-7,TRBV14
CASSLPDRRNYSPLHF,TGTGCCAGCAGCTTACCCGACAGGCGGAATTATTCACCCCTCCACTTT,few,-,TRBJ1-6,TRBV7-8